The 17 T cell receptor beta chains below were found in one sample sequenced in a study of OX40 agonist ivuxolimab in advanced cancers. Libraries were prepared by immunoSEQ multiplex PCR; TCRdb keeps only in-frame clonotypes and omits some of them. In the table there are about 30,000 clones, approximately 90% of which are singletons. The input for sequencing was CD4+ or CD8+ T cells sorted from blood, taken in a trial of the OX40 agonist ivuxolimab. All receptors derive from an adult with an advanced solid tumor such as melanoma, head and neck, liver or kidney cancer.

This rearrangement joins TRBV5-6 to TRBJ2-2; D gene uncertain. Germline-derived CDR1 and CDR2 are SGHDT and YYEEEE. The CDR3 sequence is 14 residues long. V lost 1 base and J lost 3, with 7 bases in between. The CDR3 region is CASSLTGYTGELFF. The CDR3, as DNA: TGTGCCAGCAGCTTGACTGGCTACACCGGGGAGCTGTTTTTT.

The CDR3 protein is CASSPSSSVYEQYF. Here the CDR3 DNA reads TGTGCCAGCAGCCCTTCCTCGTCGGTCTACGAGCAGTACTTC. This chain connects TRBV9 to TRBJ2-7; no clear D. Germline V gene data show CDR1 as SGDLS and CDR2 as YYNGEE. This CDR3 has 14 residues. The germline V and J ends were trimmed by 4 bases and 3 bases, with 14 bases remaining between them.

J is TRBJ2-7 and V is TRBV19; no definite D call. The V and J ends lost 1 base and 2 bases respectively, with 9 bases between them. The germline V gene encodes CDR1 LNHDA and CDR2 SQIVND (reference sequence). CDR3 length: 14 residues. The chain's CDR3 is CASSIAGLTYEQYF. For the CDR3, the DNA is TGTGCCAGTAGTATAGCGGGCCTGACCTACGAGCAGTACTTC.

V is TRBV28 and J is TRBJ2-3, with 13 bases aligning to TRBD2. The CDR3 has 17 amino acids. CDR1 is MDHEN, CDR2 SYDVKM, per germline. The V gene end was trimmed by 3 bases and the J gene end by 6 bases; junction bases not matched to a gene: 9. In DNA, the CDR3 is TGTGCCAGCAGTTTGGGCCCGACTAGCGGGAGGTCCGATACGCAGTATTTT. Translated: CASSLGPTSGRSDTQYF.

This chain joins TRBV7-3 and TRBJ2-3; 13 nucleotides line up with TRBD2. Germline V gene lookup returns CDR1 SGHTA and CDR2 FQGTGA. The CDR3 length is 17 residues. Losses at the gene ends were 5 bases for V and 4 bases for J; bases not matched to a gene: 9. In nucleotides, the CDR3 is TGTGCCAGCAGCGAATCCGGGACTAGCGGGAAGGCAGATACGCAGTATTTT. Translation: CASSESGTSGKADTQYF.

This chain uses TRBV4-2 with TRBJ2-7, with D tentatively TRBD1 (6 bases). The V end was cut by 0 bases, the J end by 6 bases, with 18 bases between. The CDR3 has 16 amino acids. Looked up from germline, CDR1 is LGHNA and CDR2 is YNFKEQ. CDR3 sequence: CASSQDGGASGLEQYF. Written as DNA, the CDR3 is TGTGCCAGCAGCCAAGATGGGGGCGCCTCGGGCCTCGAGCAGTACTTC.

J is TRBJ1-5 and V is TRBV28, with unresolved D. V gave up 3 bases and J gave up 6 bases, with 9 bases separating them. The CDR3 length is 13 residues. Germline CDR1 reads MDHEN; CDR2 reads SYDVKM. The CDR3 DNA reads TGTGCCAGCAGTTTCACGATAGGTCAGCCCCAGCATTTT. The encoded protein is CASSFTIGQPQHF.

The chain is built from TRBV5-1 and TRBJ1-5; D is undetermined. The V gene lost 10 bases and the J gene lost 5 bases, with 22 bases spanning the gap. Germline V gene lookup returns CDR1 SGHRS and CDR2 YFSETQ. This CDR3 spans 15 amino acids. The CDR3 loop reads CAGSNVASLHQPQHF. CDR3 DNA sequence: TGCGCCGGTAGTAACGTGGCCTCCTTGCATCAGCCCCAGCATTTT.

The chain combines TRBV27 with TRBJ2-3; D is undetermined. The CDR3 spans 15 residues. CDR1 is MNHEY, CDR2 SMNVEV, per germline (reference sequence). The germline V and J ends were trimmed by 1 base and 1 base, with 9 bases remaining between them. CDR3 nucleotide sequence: TGTGCCAGCAGTTTATTCGGGCCACGCACAGATACGCAGTATTTT. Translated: CASSLFGPRTDTQYF.

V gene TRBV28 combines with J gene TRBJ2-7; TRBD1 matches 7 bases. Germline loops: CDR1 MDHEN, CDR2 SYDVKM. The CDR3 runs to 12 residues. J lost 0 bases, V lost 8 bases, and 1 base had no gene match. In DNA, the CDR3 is TGTGCCAGCTGGGACAGCTCCTACGAGCAGTACTTC. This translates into CASWDSSYEQYF.

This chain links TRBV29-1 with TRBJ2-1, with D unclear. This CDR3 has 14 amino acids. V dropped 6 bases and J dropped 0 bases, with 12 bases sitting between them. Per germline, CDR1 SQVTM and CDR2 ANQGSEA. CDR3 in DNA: TGCAGCGTCCAAGCCCAGAGCTCCTACAATGAGCAGTTCTTC. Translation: CSVQAQSSYNEQFF.

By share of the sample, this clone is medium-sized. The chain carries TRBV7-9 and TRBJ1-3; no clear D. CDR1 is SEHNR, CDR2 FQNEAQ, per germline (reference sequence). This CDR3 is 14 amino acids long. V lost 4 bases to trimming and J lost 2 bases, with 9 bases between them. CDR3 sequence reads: CASSSGSTGNTIYF. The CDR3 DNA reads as TGTGCCAGCAGCTCGGGGTCCACTGGAAACACCATATATTTT.

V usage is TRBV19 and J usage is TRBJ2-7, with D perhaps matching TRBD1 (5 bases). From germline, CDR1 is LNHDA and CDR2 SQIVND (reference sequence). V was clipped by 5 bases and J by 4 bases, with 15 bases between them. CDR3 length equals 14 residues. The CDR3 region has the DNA TGTGCCAGTAGTCCTGGACACGAAAGGTACGAGCAGTACTTC. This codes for CASSPGHERYEQYF.

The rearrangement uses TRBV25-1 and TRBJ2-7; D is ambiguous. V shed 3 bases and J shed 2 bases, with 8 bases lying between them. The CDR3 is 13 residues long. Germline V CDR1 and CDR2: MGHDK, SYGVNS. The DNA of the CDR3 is TGTGCCAGCAGTGATCCCGGAGCCTACGAGCAGTACTTC. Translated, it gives CASSDPGAYEQYF.

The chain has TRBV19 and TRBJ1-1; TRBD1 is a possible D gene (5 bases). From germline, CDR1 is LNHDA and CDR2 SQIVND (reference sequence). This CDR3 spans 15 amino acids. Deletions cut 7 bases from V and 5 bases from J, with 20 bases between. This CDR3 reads CASNLWGGFGTEAFF. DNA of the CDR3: TGTGCCAGTAATCTTTGGGGGGGATTTGGGACTGAAGCTTTCTTT.

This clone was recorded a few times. CDR3 amino acids: CSVVGSGTRTEAFF. CDR3 bases: TGCAGCGTTGTGGGGTCCGGAACCCGGACTGAAGCTTTCTTT. The gene calls are TRBV29-1 and TRBJ1-1; D ambiguous. This CDR3 spans 14 amino acids. Germline V gives CDR1 SQVTM, CDR2 ANQGSEA. Between the trimmed V and J ends, which lost 4 bases and 5 bases, there was a span of 17 bases.

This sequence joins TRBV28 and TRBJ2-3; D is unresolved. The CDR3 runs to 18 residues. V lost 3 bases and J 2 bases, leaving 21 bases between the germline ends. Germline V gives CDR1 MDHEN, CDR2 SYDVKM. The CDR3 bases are TGTGCCAGCAGTTTGCCGTTACTCGCCATGACCTACACAGATACGCAGTATTTT. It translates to CASSLPLLAMTYTDTQYF.